Listed below are T cell receptor beta chains from one sample, sequenced in a study of T cell responses to AZD1222 COVID-19 vaccine. The method was immunoSEQ multiplex PCR; TCRdb's version includes in-frame clones alone and lacks a portion of them. Found here are fewer than 120,000 clones, about nine tenths of them singletons; the top ten hold more than 1.5%. The input for sequencing was peripheral blood, taken on day 0 of AZD1222 vaccination. These receptors originate from an adult in good health. Both conserved end residues are part of each CDR3. Fields, in order: clone size, D gene, J gene, V gene, CDR3 DNA, CDR3 protein. A D gene is named only where the DNA matches it firmly. Clone size is shown for a subset of rows, as once, few, many or a class of expanded clone.

>NA|NA|TRBJ1-5|TRBV10-2
TGCGCCAGCAGTGACGAGGCCTATAGCAATCAGCCCCAGCATTTT
CASSDEAYSNQPQHF
>NA|TRBD1|TRBJ1-2|TRBV9
TGTGCCAGCAGCGTAGGGGACAGGGGACGTGGCTACACCTTC
CASSVGDRGRGYTF
>NA|NA|TRBJ1-2|TRBV24-1
TGTGCCACCAGTGATGAGAGGGCTAACTATGGCTACACCTTC
CATSDERANYGYTF
>NA|TRBD2|TRBJ2-2|TRBV7-6
TGTGCCAGCAGCTTAGCTTCGGGATCTAGCGGGAGGGACACCGGGGAGCTGTTTTTT
CASSLASGSSGRDTGELFF
>once|NA|TRBJ1-2|TRBV10-3
TGTGCCATCAGTGCAATGGTGGACTCGGGCTACACCTTC
CAISAMVDSGYTF
>NA|TRBD2|TRBJ2-7|TRBV28
TGTGCCAGCGGGCCAAGGGGGACTAGCGTAGAGCAGTACTTC
CASGPRGTSVEQYF
>NA|NA|TRBJ2-7|TRBV5-4
TGTGCCAGCAGCTTGTCGCTAGAAAGCGAGCAGTACTTC
CASSLSLESEQYF
>NA|NA|TRBJ1-4|TRBV6-1
TGTGCCAGCAGTGAAGCGCTCGGGGTGGGGGATGAAAAACTGTTTTTT
CASSEALGVGDEKLFF
>NA|NA|TRBJ2-7|TRBV3-1/TRBV3-2
TGTGCCAGCAGCCCTCAGGGTTCCGAGCAGTACTTC
CASSPQGSEQYF
>NA|NA|TRBJ2-1|TRBV24-1
TGTGCCACCAGTCCTTTTTTTGGTGGCGCGGATGAGCAGTTCTTC
CATSPFFGGADEQFF
>NA|NA|TRBJ1-2|TRBV18
TGTGCCAGCTCACCAGGGGCGAGGAAGGGCTACACCTTC
CASSPGARKGYTF
>once|NA|TRBJ2-5|TRBV7-2
TGTGCCAGCAGCTTCAGATGGACAGAGCAAGAGACCCAGTACTTC
CASSFRWTEQETQYF
>NA|NA|TRBJ1-2|TRBV27
TGTGCCAGCAGTTTAGAGGGGGACACGGGGGTTGGCTACACCTTC
CASSLEGDTGVGYTF
>NA|NA|TRBJ1-1|TRBV7-9
TGTGCCAGCAGCTTCGTGGGGGGGACTGAAGCTTTCTTT
CASSFVGGTEAFF
>few|NA|TRBJ2-7|TRBV2
TGTGCCAGCAGTACCCCGGGACTGTACGGAGCACAGTACTTC
CASSTPGLYGAQYF
>NA|NA|TRBJ1-2|TRBV19
TGTGCCAGTAGTGAGCAACAGGGCGGCTATGGCTACACCTTC
CASSEQQGGYGYTF
>NA|NA|TRBJ1-2|TRBV29-1
TGCAGCGTTGATCTTGGGCAAGGGAAAGGCTACACCTTC
CSVDLGQGKGYTF
>NA|NA|TRBJ2-7|TRBV5-1
TGCGCCAGCAGCTTGGCCGGCCAGGCCCACGAGCAGTACTTC
CASSLAGQAHEQYF
>NA|TRBD1|TRBJ1-3|TRBV2
TGTGCCAGCAGTGAAGAACAGGGGTCAGGAAACACCATATATTTT
CASSEEQGSGNTIYF
>NA|NA|TRBJ1-2|TRBV7-2
TGTGCCAGCAGCCCAACCCCAGGGTATGGCTACACCTTC
CASSPTPGYGYTF
>NA|NA|TRBJ1-2|TRBV15
TGTGCCACCAGCAGAGGTTCCGAGGATGGCTACACCTTC
CATSRGSEDGYTF
>NA|NA|TRBJ2-3|TRBV7-8
TGTGCCAGCAGCTTATATGTGGGGGGCAAGTCAGATACGCAGTATTTT
CASSLYVGGKSDTQYF
>NA|NA|TRBJ1-2|TRBV5-1
TGCGCCAGCAGCTTGGGGGCCGGGGGAATAGACGGTGGCTACACCTTC
CASSLGAGGIDGGYTF
>NA|NA|TRBJ1-1|TRBV7-2
TGTGCCAGCAGCGAATATGCTACCACGAAGACTGAAGCTTTCTTT
CASSEYATTKTEAFF
>NA|NA|TRBJ1-1|TRBV6-5
TGTGCCAGCAATTCAGGACAAAGTAACACTGAAGCTTTCTTT
CASNSGQSNTEAFF
>NA|NA|TRBJ1-1|TRBV7-9
TGTGCCAGCAGCCACCAGGACACTGAAGCTTTCTTT
CASSHQDTEAFF
>NA|NA|TRBJ1-1|TRBV3-1/TRBV3-2
TGTGCCAGCAGCCGCGGGACGCTCGGGAACACTGAAGCTTTCTTT
CASSRGTLGNTEAFF
>NA|NA|TRBJ2-7|TRBV2
TGTGCCAGCAGTGAAGTGGGAGGCAGGGGAGGCGAGCAGTACTTC
CASSEVGGRGGEQYF
>NA|NA|TRBJ2-2|TRBV19
TGTGCCAGTAGTTTCGAGGCGAACACCGGGGAGCTGTTTTTT
CASSFEANTGELFF
>once|TRBD1|TRBJ1-2|TRBV5-1
TGCGCCAGCAGCTTGGTAGGGACAGATGGCTACACCTTC
CASSLVGTDGYTF
>NA|TRBD1|TRBJ1-2|TRBV3-1/TRBV3-2
TGTGCCAGCAGCCTTCACCGGGACAGCGACTACTATGGCTACACCTTC
CASSLHRDSDYYGYTF
>NA|NA|TRBJ2-1|TRBV2
TGTGCCAGCACCCAAGGGGGGGTCCCGTTCTTC
CASTQGGVPFF
>NA|NA|TRBJ1-4|TRBV4-1
TGCGCCAGCAGCCAAGATAAAGGGGGTGAAAAACTGTTTTTT
CASSQDKGGEKLFF
>NA|TRBD1|TRBJ1-1|TRBV5-1
TGCGCCAGCAGGATTTCTGTAGGGGGCAACTCTGAAGCTTTCTTT
CASRISVGGNSEAFF
>once|NA|TRBJ1-4|TRBV5-6
TGTGCCAGCAGCTTCAGGACCCCGGGAGTTAGATTGACTAATGAAAAACTGTTTTTT
CASSFRTPGVRLTNEKLFF
>NA|NA|TRBJ2-2|TRBV7-2
TGTGCCAGCAGCTTCCAGGGTTTCACCGGGGAGCTGTTTTTT
CASSFQGFTGELFF
>NA|NA|TRBJ1-2|TRBV4-1
TGCGCCAGCAGCCAAGGGCGGGGGGGGCTCCACGGCTACACCTTC
CASSQGRGGLHGYTF
>NA|TRBD1|TRBJ2-3|TRBV30
TGTGCCTGGAGGATCTTTCGGACAGGGAGTACAGATACGCAGTATTTT
CAWRIFRTGSTDTQYF
>NA|TRBD2|TRBJ2-7|TRBV7-6
TGTGCCAGCAGCCAGGGACTAGCGGGAGGAAGCGAGCAGTACTTC
CASSQGLAGGSEQYF
>NA|TRBD1|TRBJ1-4|TRBV19
TGTGCCAGTACTCTAGCGCACAGGGGTGGTGAAAAACTGTTTTTT
CASTLAHRGGEKLFF